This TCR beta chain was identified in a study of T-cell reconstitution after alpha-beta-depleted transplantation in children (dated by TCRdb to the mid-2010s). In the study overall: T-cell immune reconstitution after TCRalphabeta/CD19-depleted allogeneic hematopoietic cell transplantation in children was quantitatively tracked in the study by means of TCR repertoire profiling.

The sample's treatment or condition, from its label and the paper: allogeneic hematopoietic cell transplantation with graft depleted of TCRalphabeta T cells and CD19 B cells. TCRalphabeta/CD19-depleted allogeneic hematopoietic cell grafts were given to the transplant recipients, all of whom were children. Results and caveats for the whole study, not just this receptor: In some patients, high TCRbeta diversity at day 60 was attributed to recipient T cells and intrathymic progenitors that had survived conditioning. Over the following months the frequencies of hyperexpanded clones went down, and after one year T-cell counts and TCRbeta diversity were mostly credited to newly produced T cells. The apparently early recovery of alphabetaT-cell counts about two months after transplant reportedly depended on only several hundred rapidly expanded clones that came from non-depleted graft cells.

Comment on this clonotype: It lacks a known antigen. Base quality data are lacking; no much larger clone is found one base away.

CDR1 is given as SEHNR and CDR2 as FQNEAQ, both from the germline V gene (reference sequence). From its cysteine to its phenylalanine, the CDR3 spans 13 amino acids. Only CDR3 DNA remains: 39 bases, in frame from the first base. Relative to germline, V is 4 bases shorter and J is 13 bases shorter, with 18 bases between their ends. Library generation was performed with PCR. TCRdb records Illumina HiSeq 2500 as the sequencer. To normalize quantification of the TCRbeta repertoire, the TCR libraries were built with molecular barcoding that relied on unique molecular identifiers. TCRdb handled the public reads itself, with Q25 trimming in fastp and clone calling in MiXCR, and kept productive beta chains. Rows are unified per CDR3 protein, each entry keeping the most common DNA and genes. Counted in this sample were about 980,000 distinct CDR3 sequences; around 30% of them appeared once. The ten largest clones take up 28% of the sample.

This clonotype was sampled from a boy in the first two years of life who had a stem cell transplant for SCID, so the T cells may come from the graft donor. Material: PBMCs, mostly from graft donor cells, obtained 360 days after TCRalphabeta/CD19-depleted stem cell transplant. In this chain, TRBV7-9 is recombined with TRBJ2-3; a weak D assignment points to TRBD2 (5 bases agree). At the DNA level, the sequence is TGTGCCAGCAGCTCAACGGACGGCGGGTTCGAGTATTTT. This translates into CASSSTDGGFEYF.